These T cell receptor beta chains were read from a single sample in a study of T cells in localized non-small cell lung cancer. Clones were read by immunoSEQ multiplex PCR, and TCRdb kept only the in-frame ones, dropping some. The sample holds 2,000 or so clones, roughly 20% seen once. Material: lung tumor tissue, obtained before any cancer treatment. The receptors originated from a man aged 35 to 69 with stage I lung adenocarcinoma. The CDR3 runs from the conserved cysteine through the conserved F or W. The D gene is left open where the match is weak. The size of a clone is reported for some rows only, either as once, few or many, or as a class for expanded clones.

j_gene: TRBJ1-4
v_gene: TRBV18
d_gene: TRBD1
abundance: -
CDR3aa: CASSPRQGTTNEKLFF
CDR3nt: TGTGCCAGCTCACCACGACAGGGGACAACTAATGAAAAACTGTTTTTT

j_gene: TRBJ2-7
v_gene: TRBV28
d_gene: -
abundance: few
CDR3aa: CASSLRTPYEQYF
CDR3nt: TGTGCCAGCAGTTTACGTACCCCCTACGAGCAGTACTTC

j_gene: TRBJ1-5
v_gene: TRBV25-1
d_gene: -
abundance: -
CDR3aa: CASSHGTANYGNQPQHF
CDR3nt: TGTGCCAGCAGTCACGGGACCGCTAATTATGGCAATCAGCCCCAGCATTTT

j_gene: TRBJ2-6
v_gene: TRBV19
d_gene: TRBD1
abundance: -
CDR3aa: CASLQTGPLAGANVLTF
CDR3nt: TGTGCCAGTCTTCAGACAGGGCCATTGGCTGGGGCCAACGTCCTGACTTTC

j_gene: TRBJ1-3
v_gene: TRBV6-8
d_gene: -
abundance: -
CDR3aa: CASSLPTGDGNTIYF
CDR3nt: TGTGCCAGCAGTTTACCTACAGGTGATGGAAACACCATATATTTT

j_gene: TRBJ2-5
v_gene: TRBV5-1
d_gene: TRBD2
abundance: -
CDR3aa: CASSLGPAGGPGETQYF
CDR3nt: TGCGCCAGCAGCTTAGGTCCAGCGGGGGGGCCAGGGGAGACCCAGTACTTC

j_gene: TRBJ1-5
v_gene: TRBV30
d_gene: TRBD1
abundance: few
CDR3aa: CAWSETGTGRSNQPQHF
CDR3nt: TGTGCCTGGAGTGAGACCGGGACAGGGCGTAGCAATCAGCCCCAGCATTTT

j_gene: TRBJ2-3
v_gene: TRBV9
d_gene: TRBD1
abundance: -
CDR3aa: CASSEYRGNTQYF
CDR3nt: TGTGCCAGCAGTGAATACAGGGGAAATACGCAGTATTTT

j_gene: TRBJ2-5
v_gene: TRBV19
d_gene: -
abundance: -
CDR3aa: CASSPSSTPEETQYF
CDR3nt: TGTGCCAGTAGTCCCTCGAGCACGCCCGAGGAGACCCAGTACTTC

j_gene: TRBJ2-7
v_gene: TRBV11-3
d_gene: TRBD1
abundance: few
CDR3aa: CASSGTGFLYEQYF
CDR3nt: TGTGCCAGCAGCGGGACAGGGTTTCTCTACGAGCAGTACTTC

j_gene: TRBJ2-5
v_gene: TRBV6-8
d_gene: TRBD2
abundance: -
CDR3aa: CASSYTRTSGGETQYF
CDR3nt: TGTGCCAGCAGTTACACAAGGACTAGCGGGGGGGAGACCCAGTACTTC

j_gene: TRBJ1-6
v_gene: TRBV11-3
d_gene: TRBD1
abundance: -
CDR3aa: CASSNRQGLGSPLHF
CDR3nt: TGTGCCAGCAGCAATCGACAGGGCTTGGGTTCACCCCTCCACTTT

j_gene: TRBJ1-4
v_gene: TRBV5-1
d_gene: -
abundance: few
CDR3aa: CASSSERGWGEKLFF
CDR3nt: TGCGCCAGCAGCTCGGAACGGGGCTGGGGTGAAAAACTGTTTTTT

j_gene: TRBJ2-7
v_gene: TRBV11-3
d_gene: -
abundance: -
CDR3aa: CASSLEGSSYEQYF
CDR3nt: TGTGCCAGCAGCTTGGAAGGGAGCTCCTACGAGCAGTACTTC

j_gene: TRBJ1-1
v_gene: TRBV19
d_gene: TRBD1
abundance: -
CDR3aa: CASQDRDTEAFF
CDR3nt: TGTGCCAGCCAAGACAGGGACACTGAAGCTTTCTTT

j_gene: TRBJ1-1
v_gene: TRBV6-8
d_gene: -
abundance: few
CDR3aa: CASSLRGMNTEAFF
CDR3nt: TGTGCCAGCAGTTTAAGGGGCATGAACACTGAAGCTTTCTTT

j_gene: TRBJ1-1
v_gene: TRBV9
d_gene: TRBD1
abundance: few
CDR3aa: CASSEGQGYISEAFF
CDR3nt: TGTGCCAGCAGTGAAGGACAGGGGTATATCTCTGAAGCTTTCTTT

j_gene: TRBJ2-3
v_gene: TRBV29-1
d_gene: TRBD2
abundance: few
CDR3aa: CSVAGTSGGSTDTQYF
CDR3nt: TGCAGCGTCGCCGGGACTAGCGGGGGGAGCACAGATACGCAGTATTTT